These 31 T cell receptor beta chains came from one sample sequenced in a study of shared T cell receptors in the human thymus. The table came from immunoSEQ multiplex PCR; TCRdb's copy has only in-frame clones and leaves some out. The sample shows under 700,000 clones, around 78% of them seen only once. These data were likewise used in another study, on human thymus T cells.

Sequenced material: thymocytes. These receptors were obtained from a boy under two years old with a congenital heart defect.

In DNA form, the CDR3 reads TGTGCCAGTAGTATTCGTCGGAAACAGGGCGGCACTGAAGCTTTCTTT. It translates to CASSIRRKQGGTEAFF. This chain links TRBV19 with TRBJ1-1, with D perhaps TRBD1 (6 bases). Trimming took 3 bases from V and 4 from J, leaving 18 bases between them. The germline gives CDR1 LNHDA, CDR2 SQIVND (reference sequence). The CDR3 has 16 amino acids.

The chain couples TRBV27 to TRBJ2-5, with D tentatively TRBD1 (5 bases). Per the germline V gene, CDR1 is MNHEY and CDR2 is SMNVEV (reference sequence). V was cut by 7 bases and J by 7 bases, with 13 bases left in between. There are 12 residues in the CDR3. CDR3 sequence: CASIPQGGTQYF. DNA for the CDR3: TGTGCCAGCATTCCCCAGGGTGGGACCCAGTACTTC.

The chain recombines TRBV5-6 with TRBJ1-3; no clear D gene. CDR3 size: 14 residues. Germline CDR1 is SGHDT and CDR2 is YYEEEE. The ends were cut back, 6 bases at V and 2 bases at J, with 12 bases in the middle. The CDR3 DNA reads as TGTGCCAGCACCCCGCCCGGGGCTGGAAACACCATATATTTT. Translated, it gives CASTPPGAGNTIYF.

V and J are TRBV7-9 and TRBJ2-7; a possible D gene is TRBD1 (5 bases). Germline CDR1 is SEHNR and CDR2 is FQNEAQ (reference sequence). Trimming took off 4 bases at V and 0 bases at J, with 10 bases between the two ends. The CDR3 is 14 residues long. This CDR3 reads CASSSGFSSYEQYF. Here the CDR3 DNA reads TGTGCCAGCAGCTCAGGGTTCAGCTCCTACGAGCAGTACTTC.

CDR3 amino acids: CASSRGASNYGYTF. The CDR3 bases are TGTGCCAGCAGCAGGGGGGCCTCTAACTATGGCTACACCTTC. The chain couples TRBV6-1 to TRBJ1-2, with TRBD1 matching 7 bases. The CDR3 consists of 14 residues. Losses at the gene ends were 6 bases for V and 0 bases for J; bases not matched to a gene: 4. The V gene's germline CDR1 is MNHNS and CDR2 SASEGT.

This clone appeared a few times. The J gene is TRBJ1-5, the V gene TRBV6-1; D remains unclear. The CDR3 covers 16 residues. V lost 2 bases and J 3 bases, leaving 14 bases between the germline ends. The germline gives CDR1 MNHNS, CDR2 SASEGT. CDR3 DNA: TGTGCCAGCAGTGAATCGCTCACTAGGAACAATCAGCCCCAGCATTTT. Translating it yields CASSESLTRNNQPQHF.

This clone was seen more than once but under ten times. The V call is TRBV10-2, the J call TRBJ2-3; D might be TRBD2 (6 bases). Germline V gene data show CDR1 as WSHSY and CDR2 as SAAADI. V was trimmed by 0 bases and J by 14 bases, leaving 21 bases between them. The CDR3 spans 15 residues. CDR3 region: CASSESGGTSPRAYF. CDR3 DNA sequence: TGCGCCAGCAGTGAGTCTGGAGGGACCAGCCCCAGGGCGTATTTT.

This chain joins TRBV4-2 and TRBJ1-5, with 8 bases matching TRBD1. Germline loops: CDR1 LGHNA, CDR2 YNFKEQ. The CDR3 sequence is 16 residues long. Losses at the gene ends were 0 bases for V and 0 bases for J; bases not matched to a gene: 1. CDR3 coding DNA: TGTGCCAGCAGCCAAGAGGACAGGGCTAGCAATCAGCCCCAGCATTTT. Protein product: CASSQEDRASNQPQHF.

The V gene is TRBV7-2, the J gene TRBJ1-4; 8 nucleotides match TRBD1. The CDR3 sequence is 15 residues long. Trimming took 6 bases from V and 7 from J; bases not matched to a gene: 10. Germline lookup yields CDR1 SGHTA and CDR2 FQGNSA. This chain's CDR3 is CASSKGQGQCEKLFF. The CDR3 DNA follows: TGTGCCAGCAGTAAAGGACAGGGTCAATGTGAAAAACTGTTTTTT.

This chain joins TRBV25-1 and TRBJ2-7; 9 nucleotides agree with TRBD1. V was clipped by 8 bases and J by 6 bases; unmatched bases: 8. Looked up from germline, CDR1 is MGHDK and CDR2 is SYGVNS. The CDR3 sequence is 13 residues long. The CDR3 protein is CASLRDRDGEQYF. The CDR3, as DNA: TGTGCCAGCCTCCGGGACAGGGATGGCGAGCAGTACTTC.

V is TRBV12-5 and J is TRBJ2-7; TRBD2 agrees at 10 bases. The germline V gene has CDR1 LGHNT and CDR2 FRNRAP. V lost 6 bases and J lost 7; bases outside the gene matches: 24. The CDR3 runs 19 residues. This CDR3 is CASGDSGRASRVGLAEQYF. The CDR3 DNA sequence: TGTGCTAGTGGGGACAGCGGGAGGGCCTCCCGGGTGGGTTTAGCGGAGCAGTACTTC.

This chain links TRBV4-3 with TRBJ2-5, with TRBD2 identical over 7 bases. After removal of 0 bases from V and 2 bases from J, the junction contained 12 bases not matched to a gene. The CDR3 loop spans 18 amino acids. Germline values: CDR1 LGHNA, CDR2 YSLEER. For the CDR3, the DNA is TGCGCCAGCAGCCAAGATACCCCATTCCAGCGGGGTCAAGAGACCCAGTACTTC. Translating gives CASSQDTPFQRGQETQYF.

A word on this clone: The CDR3 does not close with the conserved phenylalanine or tryptophan, likely indicating a read error. It is unclear where the CDR3 begins or ends on the DNA, so no DNA is shown, and the CDR3 is as TCRdb lists it. V usage is TRBV7-9 and J usage is TRBJ2-7; the table's D gene call, TRBD1, was not cross checked with the DNA. The CDR3 has 11 amino acids, counting both end residues. The germline gives CDR1 SEHNR, CDR2 FQNEAQ (reference sequence). CDR3: CASSRSDRGFG.

The chain joins TRBV29-1 to TRBJ2-5, with D maybe TRBD1 (7 bases). The CDR3 has 17 amino acids. V was shortened by 0 bases and J by 4 bases, with 21 bases between the two germline ends. Germline assignment: CDR1 SQVTM and CDR2 ANQGSEA. For the CDR3, the DNA is TGCAGCGTTGAAGATGGGTGGAGGCCAGGGGGGCTAGAGACCCAGTACTTC. Protein product: CSVEDGWRPGGLETQYF.

The CDR3 here is CATSREPGRGHEQYF. The CDR3 nucleotides read TGTGCCACCAGCAGAGAGCCAGGCAGGGGGCACGAGCAGTACTTC. The chain combines TRBV15 with TRBJ2-7; 8 bases line up with TRBD1. V gave up 0 bases and J gave up 5 bases; unmatched junction bases: 6. There are 15 residues in the CDR3. Germline V gene lookup returns CDR1 LNHNV and CDR2 YYDKDF (reference sequence).

The rearrangement links TRBV7-2 to TRBJ2-2, with TRBD2 matching over 9 bases. Trimming took 4 bases from V and 6 from J; bases not matched to a gene: 9. This CDR3 spans 16 amino acids. Germline values: CDR1 SGHTA, CDR2 FQGNSA. The CDR3 sequence is CASSSPGTSYAGELFF. Written as DNA, the CDR3 is TGTGCCAGCAGCTCGCCCGGGACTAGCTACGCCGGGGAGCTGTTTTTT.

The chain uses TRBV29-1 and TRBJ2-5; D is possibly TRBD1 (6 bases). In germline, CDR1 is SQVTM, CDR2 ANQGSEA. This CDR3 is built from 13 residues. The V gene lost 4 bases and the J gene lost 4 bases, with 13 bases spanning the gap. Here the CDR3 DNA reads TGCAGCGTTGCGGCCAGGGGTCGAGAGACCCAGTACTTC. Amino acids: CSVAARGRETQYF.

V is TRBV4-1 and J is TRBJ2-1; a weak D match, TRBD2 (6 bases). Germline lookup yields CDR1 MGHRA and CDR2 YSYEKL. V gave up 3 bases and J gave up 8 bases, with 17 bases separating them. CDR3 length: 15 residues. The CDR3 DNA follows: TGCGCCAGCAGCCAGGGGGGTCTAAGCCCAGATGAGCAGTTCTTC. Its protein product is CASSQGGLSPDEQFF.

The chain is built from TRBV27 and TRBJ1-5; no definite D call. The germline V gene has CDR1 MNHEY and CDR2 SMNVEV (reference sequence). V was shortened by 5 bases and J by 2 bases, with 13 bases between the two germline ends. The CDR3 is 15 residues long. The CDR3 DNA sequence: TGTGCCAGCAGTGCCGAGGACTCTCGCAATCAGCCCCAGCATTTT. Its translation: CASSAEDSRNQPQHF.

J is TRBJ2-7 and V is TRBV4-1, with no clear D. CDR1 is MGHRA, CDR2 YSYEKL, per germline. The CDR3 is 15 amino acids. V gave up 4 bases and J gave up 4 bases, with 17 bases separating them. The CDR3, as DNA: TGCGCCAGCAGCCCAGAAATCAACTACCATTACGAGCAGTACTTC. As protein: CASSPEINYHYEQYF.

The V and J genes are TRBV7-2 and TRBJ2-5; 9 positions agree with TRBD2. Germline CDR1 SGHTA, CDR2 FQGNSA. The J segment lost 5 bases and the V segment lost 6 bases, leaving 13 bases of the junction unmatched. The CDR3 spans 16 residues. This CDR3 reads CASSFGSGRAQETQYF. CDR3 nucleotides: TGTGCCAGCAGTTTTGGTAGCGGGAGAGCCCAGGAGACCCAGTACTTC.

The chain has TRBV5-1 and TRBJ2-1; 7 bases align to TRBD2. Germline CDR1 reads SGHRS; CDR2 reads YFSETQ. The CDR3 is 18 residues long. V shed 1 base, J shed 3 bases, and the junction held 13 bases outside the gene matches. CDR3 protein: CASSLWGGKRLYYNEQFF. The CDR3 DNA reads TGCGCCAGCAGCTTGTGGGGGGGGAAGCGTTTATACTACAATGAGCAGTTCTTC.

This clone was counted a few times. J is TRBJ2-1 and V is TRBV7-8; TRBD1 aligns across 8 bases. V dropped 5 bases and J dropped 7; count of bases not matched to a gene: 7. This CDR3 is built from 14 residues. Germline V lookup: CDR1 SGHVS, CDR2 FQNEAQ. CDR3: CASSPRTGLNEQFF. CDR3 sequence (DNA): TGTGCCAGCAGCCCGCGGACAGGGTTGAATGAGCAGTTCTTC.

About this clone: At one end the junction does not follow the germline gene, possibly because of a read error. The chain couples TRBV7-7 to TRBJ2-1, with D possibly TRBD1 on 6 matching bases. The germline CDR1 and CDR2 sequences are SSHAT and FNYEAQ (reference sequence). The CDR3 runs 15 residues. CDR3 loop: CASSRQVTGKNEQFF. As DNA, the CDR3 is TGTGCTAGCAGCCGACAGGTCACGGGAAAAAATGAGCAGTTCTTC.

The chain links TRBV28 to TRBJ1-1; D gene uncertain. V was shortened by 4 bases and J by 5 bases, with 17 bases between the two germline ends. The CDR3 covers 15 residues. The germline gives CDR1 MDHEN, CDR2 SYDVKM. The CDR3 loop is CASSSTTWCATEAFF. Here the CDR3 DNA reads TGTGCCAGCAGTTCCACGACATGGTGTGCGACTGAAGCTTTCTTT.

The chain's CDR3 is CAGAGGNGNTIYF. For the CDR3, the DNA is TGTGCCGGCGCGGGGGGGAATGGAAACACCATATATTTT. The V gene is TRBV30, the J gene TRBJ1-3, with TRBD1 as a possible D gene (5 bases). Deletions cut 8 bases from V and 3 bases from J, with 14 bases between. CDR3 length equals 13 residues. CDR1 is GTSNPN, CDR2 SVGIG, per germline (reference sequence).

The chain uses TRBV4-3 and TRBJ2-7, with 14 bases lining up with TRBD2. CDR3 size: 16 residues. The V gene's germline CDR1 is LGHNA and CDR2 YSLEER. Unmatched junction bases numbered 6, after V lost 1 base and J lost 7 bases. Here the CDR3 DNA reads TGCGCCAGCAGCCAAGGGGGACTAGCGGGAGAGGAAGAGCAGTACTTC. This sequence encodes CASSQGGLAGEEEQYF.

V is TRBV9 and J is TRBJ2-1, with D unclear. The length of the CDR3 is 15 residues. Germline V gene data show CDR1 as SGDLS and CDR2 as YYNGEE. Trimming shortened V by 0 bases and J by 9 bases, and 16 bases separated the two germline ends. The CDR3 nucleotides are TGTGCCAGCAGCGTAGGGGCAACCACATGGGCTGAGCAGTTCTTC. It encodes CASSVGATTWAEQFF.

The table lists this clone with a few counts. The chain carries TRBV25-1 and TRBJ2-1; D is perhaps TRBD2 (8 bases). Germline V gene data show CDR1 as MGHDK and CDR2 as SYGVNS. The CDR3 has 18 residues. Trimming removed 5 bases at V and 0 bases at J, with 20 bases between. In DNA form, the CDR3 reads TGTGCCAGCAGTCCGACAGGGACTAGGCCGGGCTCCTACAATGAGCAGTTCTTC. This codes for CASSPTGTRPGSYNEQFF.

The chain has TRBV11-2 and TRBJ2-7, with D possibly matching TRBD2 (5 bases). Germline CDR1 SGHAT, CDR2 FQNNGV. The CDR3 contains 15 residues. V dropped 7 bases and J dropped 3 bases, with 19 bases sitting between them. Written as DNA, the CDR3 is TGTGCCAGCACTCACGGGCTAGCCTGCCACTACGAGCAGTACTTC. Its protein is CASTHGLACHYEQYF.

In this sample, this clone turned up once. The rearrangement joins TRBV19 to TRBJ2-1, with D perhaps matching TRBD1 (6 bases). CDR1 is LNHDA and CDR2 is SQIVND in the germline V gene (reference sequence). Trimming took 2 bases from V and 6 from J, leaving 20 bases between them. CDR3 length equals 17 residues. CDR3 sequence: CASSITGTIPSRNEQFF. The CDR3 nucleotides read TGTGCCAGTAGTATAACAGGGACAATCCCCTCCCGCAATGAGCAGTTCTTC.